The rows below give T cell receptor beta chains drawn from one sample of a study of blood T cell repertoires in COVID-19. The data were produced by immunoSEQ multiplex PCR, yet TCRdb's version contains in-frame clones alone and is incomplete. This sample has 150,000 to 200,000 clones, with 90% to 95% found just once. Sequenced sample: peripheral blood. Source of these receptors: a young man with COVID-19, enrolled during active disease. CDR3s include the opening cysteine and the closing phenylalanine or tryptophan. D genes are given only for firm matches. The size field is filled for only some rows; it gives once, few, many or a size class.

V: TRBV3-1/TRBV3-2; size: .; D: TRBD1; J: TRBJ1-2; DNA: TGTGCCAGCAGCCAGAGGACAGGGGAAAGTGGCTACACCTTC; CDR3: CASSQRTGESGYTF
V: TRBV30; size: .; D: TRBD1; J: TRBJ1-6; DNA: TGTGCCTGGAGAGGAGACAGGGCTAATTCACCCCTCCACTTT; CDR3: CAWRGDRANSPLHF
V: TRBV5-1; size: .; D: .; J: TRBJ1-2; DNA: TGCGCCAGCAGCCCGCTTGACAGCCATGGCTACACCTTC; CDR3: CASSPLDSHGYTF
V: TRBV2; size: once; D: .; J: TRBJ1-2; DNA: TGTGCCAGCAGTGAAGTCCCCATCTATGGCTACACCTTC; CDR3: CASSEVPIYGYTF
V: TRBV27; size: .; D: .; J: TRBJ1-2; DNA: TGTGCCAGCAGTTTGGCGGGACCGGGGAGGGGATATGGCTACACCTTC; CDR3: CASSLAGPGRGYGYTF
V: TRBV6-2/TRBV6-3; size: .; D: .; J: TRBJ1-5; DNA: TGTGCCAGCAGTTATTGGGGGGGGGAGCCCCAGCATTTT; CDR3: CASSYWGGEPQHF
V: TRBV11-2; size: .; D: .; J: TRBJ1-3; DNA: TGTGCCAGCAGCTACCCAGGGGACTACGGTAGAAACACCATATATTTT; CDR3: CASSYPGDYGRNTIYF
V: TRBV6-4; size: .; D: TRBD1; J: TRBJ1-5; DNA: TGTGCCAGCAGTGCTCCCGACCTGCCCGACAGGGGCGCTAGCAATCAGCCCCAGCATTTT; CDR3: CASSAPDLPDRGASNQPQHF
V: TRBV19; size: .; D: TRBD1; J: TRBJ2-7; DNA: TGTGCCAGTAGTACGCCCCGGGACAGGGGTTCCTACGAGCAGTACTTC; CDR3: CASSTPRDRGSYEQYF
V: TRBV5-1; size: once; D: .; J: TRBJ1-1; DNA: TGCGCCAGCAGCTTGGCCGGAGGGAGTGAAGCTTTCTTT; CDR3: CASSLAGGSEAFF
V: TRBV19; size: .; D: .; J: TRBJ1-1; DNA: TGTGCCAGTACCATGGGAGTGCCGAACACTGAAGCTTTCTTT; CDR3: CASTMGVPNTEAFF
V: TRBV6-5; size: .; D: TRBD1; J: TRBJ2-7; DNA: TGTGCCAGCAGTTCCGGGACAGAGACCTTCGAGCAGTACTTC; CDR3: CASSSGTETFEQYF
V: TRBV11-2; size: .; D: .; J: TRBJ2-5; DNA: TGTGCCAGCAGCTTGTCAGGGGCCCGGGAGACCCAGTACTTC; CDR3: CASSLSGARETQYF
V: TRBV10-1; size: .; D: .; J: TRBJ2-7; DNA: TGCGCCAGCAGTTCCGGGTCCTCTTGGGAGCAGTACTTC; CDR3: CASSSGSSWEQYF
V: TRBV6-6; size: once; D: .; J: TRBJ1-4; DNA: TGTGCCAGCAGTTACGTTTGGCAGGGCACTAATGAAAAACTGTTTTTT; CDR3: CASSYVWQGTNEKLFF
V: TRBV25-1; size: .; D: TRBD1; J: TRBJ1-2; DNA: TGTGCCAGCTCGACAGGGATGCACGGCTACACCTTC; CDR3: CASSTGMHGYTF
V: TRBV9; size: .; D: TRBD1; J: TRBJ1-1; DNA: TGTGCCAGCTGCACCGGGACAGGGGACACTGAAGCTTTCTTT; CDR3: CASCTGTGDTEAFF
V: TRBV3-1/TRBV3-2; size: .; D: TRBD2; J: TRBJ2-1; DNA: TGTGCCAGCAGCCAATCAAATGCGGGGGGCCGTAGTGAGCAGTTCTTC; CDR3: CASSQSNAGGRSEQFF
V: TRBV19; size: .; D: .; J: TRBJ1-1; DNA: TGTGCCAGTAGTATAGAAAACAGGGCGAACACTGAAGCTTTCTTT; CDR3: CASSIENRANTEAFF
V: TRBV27; size: .; D: TRBD1; J: TRBJ2-3; DNA: TGTGCCAGCAGAGAACAGGGGGTCGCAGATACGCAGTATTTT; CDR3: CASREQGVADTQYF
V: TRBV6-1; size: .; D: TRBD1; J: TRBJ2-7; DNA: TGTGCCAGCAGTGAAGCGCTGGCAGGGGGCTCCTACGAGCAGTACTTC; CDR3: CASSEALAGGSYEQYF
V: TRBV9; size: .; D: .; J: TRBJ2-2; DNA: TGTGCCAGCAGCTCTCGACAGGAGTCGAACACCGGGGAGCTGTTTTTT; CDR3: CASSSRQESNTGELFF
V: TRBV2; size: .; D: TRBD1; J: TRBJ1-2; DNA: TGTGCCAGCGGAGGGACAGGGGTGCGTGGCTATGGCTACACCTTC; CDR3: CASGGTGVRGYGYTF
V: TRBV6-1; size: .; D: TRBD1; J: TRBJ1-1; DNA: TGTGCCAGCAGTAAAGCGGGACAGGCGAACACTGAAGCTTTCTTT; CDR3: CASSKAGQANTEAFF
V: TRBV7-9; size: once; D: TRBD1; J: TRBJ2-2; DNA: TGTGCCAGCAGCTTGACAGGGGGCGCCGGCACCGGGGAGCTGTTTTTT; CDR3: CASSLTGGAGTGELFF
V: TRBV11-1; size: .; D: .; J: TRBJ2-5; DNA: TGTGCCAGCAGCTTTACCCAGGGCGGCCAAGAGACCCAGTACTTC; CDR3: CASSFTQGGQETQYF
V: TRBV3-1/TRBV3-2; size: once; D: .; J: TRBJ2-5; DNA: TGTGCCAGCGGCGGAACATCCCAAGAGACCCAGTACTTC; CDR3: CASGGTSQETQYF
V: TRBV2; size: .; D: .; J: TRBJ2-1; DNA: TGTGCCAGCAGTGAACAACAGGGCTCTGAGCAGTTCTTC; CDR3: CASSEQQGSEQFF
V: TRBV28; size: .; D: TRBD1; J: TRBJ1-2; DNA: TGTGCCAGCAGTATCCGGGACAGAGATAACTATGGCTACACCTTC; CDR3: CASSIRDRDNYGYTF
V: TRBV18; size: .; D: TRBD1; J: TRBJ1-5; DNA: TGTGCCAGCTCACGGGACAGGGCGAGTACGCAGCCCCAGCATTTT; CDR3: CASSRDRASTQPQHF
V: TRBV4-1; size: .; D: TRBD1; J: TRBJ2-3; DNA: TGCGCCAGCAGCCGCCTACAGGGGGCCGGTGGCACAGATACGCAGTATTTT; CDR3: CASSRLQGAGGTDTQYF
V: TRBV27; size: .; D: .; J: TRBJ2-7; DNA: TGTGCCAGCAGAGGGGGACCCAGCTCCTACGAGCAGTACTTC; CDR3: CASRGGPSSYEQYF
V: TRBV4-1; size: .; D: TRBD2; J: TRBJ2-4; DNA: TGCGCCAGCAGCCAGATGACTAGCAGAAGAGCCAAAAACATTCAGTACTTC; CDR3: CASSQMTSRRAKNIQYF
V: TRBV7-7; size: .; D: TRBD1; J: TRBJ2-2; DNA: TGTGCCAGCAGCTCCGGCAGGGGGCTAAGTGGTGGGGAGCTGTTTTTT; CDR3: CASSSGRGLSGGELFF
V: TRBV11-2; size: few; D: .; J: TRBJ2-7; DNA: TGTGCCAGCAGCTTCGGGGTGGCCAGGGAGCAGTACTTC; CDR3: CASSFGVAREQYF
V: TRBV3-1/TRBV3-2; size: .; D: .; J: TRBJ1-1; DNA: TGTGCCAGCAGCCAAGGAGGACACAGGATAGATTTGAACACTGAAGCTTTCTTT; CDR3: CASSQGGHRIDLNTEAFF
V: TRBV4-1; size: .; D: TRBD1; J: TRBJ1-6; DNA: TGCGCCAGCAGCCAGGAGACAGGGGGCTGGTCACCCCTCCACTTT; CDR3: CASSQETGGWSPLHF
V: TRBV7-3; size: .; D: .; J: TRBJ2-1; DNA: TGTGCCAGCAGCTTATGGCACCCCTACAATGAGCAGTTCTTC; CDR3: CASSLWHPYNEQFF